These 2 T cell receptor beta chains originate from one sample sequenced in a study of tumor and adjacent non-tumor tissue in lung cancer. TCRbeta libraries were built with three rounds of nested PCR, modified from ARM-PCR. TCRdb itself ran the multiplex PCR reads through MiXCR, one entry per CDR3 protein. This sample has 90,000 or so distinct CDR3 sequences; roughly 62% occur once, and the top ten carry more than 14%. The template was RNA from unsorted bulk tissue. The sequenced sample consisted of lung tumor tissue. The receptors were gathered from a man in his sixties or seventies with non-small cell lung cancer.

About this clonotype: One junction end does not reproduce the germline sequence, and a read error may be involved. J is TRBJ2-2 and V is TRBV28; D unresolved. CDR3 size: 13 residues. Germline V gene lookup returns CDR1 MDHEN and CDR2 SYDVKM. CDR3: CACSLGGARELFF. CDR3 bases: TGTGCCTGCAGCCTGGGTGGAGCCCGGGAGCTGTTTTTT. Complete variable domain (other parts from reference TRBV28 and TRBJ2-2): DVKVTQSSRYLVKRTGEKVFLECVQDMDHENMFWYRQDPGLGLRLIYFSYDVKMKEKGDIPEGYSVSREKKERFSLILESASTNQTSMYLCACSLGGARELFFGEGSRLTVL.

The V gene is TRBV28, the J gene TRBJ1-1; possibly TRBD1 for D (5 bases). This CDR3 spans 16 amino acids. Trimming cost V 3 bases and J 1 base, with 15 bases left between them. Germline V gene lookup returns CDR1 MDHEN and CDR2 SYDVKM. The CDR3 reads CASSFRGLVPNTEAFF. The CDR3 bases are TGTGCCAGCAGTTTTAGGGGACTCGTCCCGAACACTGAAGCTTTCTTT.